Below, one TCR beta chain is given with its context. Its antigen remains unknown. Expressed TCRB transcripts were sequenced after all isolated RNA was converted to cDNA. Sequenced by immunoSEQ multiplex PCR; TCRdb stores in-frame clones only, minus some. The table lists hundreds of thousands of clones, about a sixth of them singletons. With 5 bases removed from V and 4 bases from J, the gap between germline ends came to 17 bases. The CDR3 sequence is 15 residues long. Germline values: CDR1 LNHNV, CDR2 YYDKDF (reference sequence). This sample was included in a study of beta chain features in type 1 diabetes. The wider study: What patients shared with healthy donors was a similar profile of age, gender and cell yields. Findings and limits, study-wide: Diminished insertions and augmented deletions at VDJ junctions characterized type 1 diabetes patients.

Central memory, naive, regulatory and stem cell-like memory CD4+ cells were sorted by CD45RO/CCR7/CD25/CD127/CD95/CD27. The chain couples TRBV15 to TRBJ1-1, with D possibly matching TRBD1 (5 bases). The sequencing sample was made of naive CD4+ T cells from blood. The TCR comes from a young man in good health. Here the CDR3 reads CATSPPRVVSTEAFF. In nucleotides, the CDR3 is TGTGCCACCAGCCCCCCCAGGGTAGTAAGCACTGAAGCTTTCTTT.